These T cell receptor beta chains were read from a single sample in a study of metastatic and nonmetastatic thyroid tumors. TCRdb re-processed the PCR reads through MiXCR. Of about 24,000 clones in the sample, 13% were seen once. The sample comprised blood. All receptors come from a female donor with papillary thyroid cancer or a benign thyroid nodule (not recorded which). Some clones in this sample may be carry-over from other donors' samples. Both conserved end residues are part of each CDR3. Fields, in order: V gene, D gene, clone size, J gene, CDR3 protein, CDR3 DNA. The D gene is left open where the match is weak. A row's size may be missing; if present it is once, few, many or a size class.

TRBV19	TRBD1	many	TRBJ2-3	CASSIGGRGQRTDTQYF	TGTGCCAGTAGTATAGGGGGCAGGGGGCAGCGCACAGATACGCAGTATTTT
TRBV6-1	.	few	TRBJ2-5	CASRRSGQETQYF	TGTGCCAGCAGAAGATCAGGGCAAGAGACCCAGTACTTC
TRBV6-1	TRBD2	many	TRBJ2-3	CASSKLAGSTDTQYF	TGTGCCAGCAGCAAGCTAGCGGGCTCCACAGATACGCAGTATTTT
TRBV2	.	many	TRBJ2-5	CASSVSRQETQYF	TGTGCCAGCAGTGTGAGCCGGCAAGAGACCCAGTACTTC
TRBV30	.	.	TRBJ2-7	CAWRSAYEQYF	TGTGCCTGGAGGTCGGCTTACGAGCAGTACTTC
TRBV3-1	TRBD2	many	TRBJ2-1	CASSDRPPGLAEEQFF	TGTGCCAGCAGCGACCGACCACCCGGACTAGCGGAAGAGCAGTTCTTC
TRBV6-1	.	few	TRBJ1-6	CASSEERTSPLHF	TGTGCCAGCAGTGAAGAACGGACTTCACCCCTCCACTTT
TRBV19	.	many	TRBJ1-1	CASSGGQHSNTEAFF	TGTGCCAGTAGCGGAGGCCAGCACTCGAACACTGAAGCTTTCTTT
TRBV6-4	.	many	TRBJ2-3	CASSPDVSSTDTQYF	TGTGCCAGCAGTCCCGACGTCTCTAGCACAGATACGCAGTATTTT
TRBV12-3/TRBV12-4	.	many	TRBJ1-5	CASRPDSNQPQHF	TGTGCCAGCAGACCCGATAGCAATCAGCCCCAGCATTTT
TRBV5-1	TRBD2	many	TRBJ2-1	CASSLVIAGGNEQFF	TGCGCCAGCAGCTTGGTGATAGCGGGAGGCAATGAGCAGTTCTTC
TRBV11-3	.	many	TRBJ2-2	CASSLDLTGELFF	TGTGCCAGCAGCTTAGATCTCACCGGGGAGCTGTTTTTT
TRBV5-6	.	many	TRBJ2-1	CASSLSGGDEQFF	TGTGCCAGCAGCCTATCCGGAGGAGATGAGCAGTTCTTC
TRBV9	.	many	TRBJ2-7	CASSAQDLSREQYF	TGTGCCAGCAGCGCCCAAGACCTGTCGCGCGAGCAGTACTTC
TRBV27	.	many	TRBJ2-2	CASSPLLTGELFF	TGTGCCAGCAGTCCCCTCTTAACCGGGGAACTGTTTTTT
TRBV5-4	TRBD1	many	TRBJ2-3	CASSPAETGAHTQYF	TGTGCCAGCAGCCCGGCCGAGACAGGGGCGCATACGCAGTATTTT
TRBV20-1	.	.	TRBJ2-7	CSARSPTARRVNIEQYF	TGCAGTGCTAGATCCCCTACGGCGAGAAGGGTAAATATCGAGCAGTACTTC
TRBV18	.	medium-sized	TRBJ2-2	CASSPRAGLATGELFF	TGTGCCAGCTCACCACGGGCAGGGCTGGCCACCGGGGAGCTGTTTTTT
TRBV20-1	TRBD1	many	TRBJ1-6	CSARRPTGGQDSPLHF	TGCAGTGCTAGAAGACCCACAGGGGGCCAGGATTCACCCCTCCACTTT
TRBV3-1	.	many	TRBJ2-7	CASSQEFEQYF	TGTGCCAGCAGCCAAGAGTTCGAGCAGTACTTC
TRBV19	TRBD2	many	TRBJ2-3	CASSPWTSADTQYF	TGTGCCAGTAGTCCATGGACTAGCGCAGATACGCAGTATTTT
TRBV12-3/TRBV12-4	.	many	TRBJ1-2	CASSPTGNGYTF	TGTGCCAGCAGTCCCACAGGAAATGGCTACACCTTC
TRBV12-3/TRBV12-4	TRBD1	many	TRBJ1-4	CASSRTGLGEKLFF	TGTGCCAGCAGTCGGACAGGGCTGGGAGAAAAACTGTTTTTT